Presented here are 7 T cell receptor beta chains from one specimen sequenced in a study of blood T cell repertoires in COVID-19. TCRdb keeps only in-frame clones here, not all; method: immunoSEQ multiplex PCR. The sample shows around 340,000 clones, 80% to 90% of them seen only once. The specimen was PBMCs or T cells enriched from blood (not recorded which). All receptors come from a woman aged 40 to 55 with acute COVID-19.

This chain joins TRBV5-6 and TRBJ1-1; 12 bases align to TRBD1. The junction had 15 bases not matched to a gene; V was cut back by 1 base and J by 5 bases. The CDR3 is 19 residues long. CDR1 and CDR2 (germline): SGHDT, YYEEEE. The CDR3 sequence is CASSLKLGQGARSRTEAFF. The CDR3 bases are TGTGCCAGCAGCTTGAAGTTGGGACAGGGGGCGCGAAGCAGAACTGAAGCTTTCTTT.

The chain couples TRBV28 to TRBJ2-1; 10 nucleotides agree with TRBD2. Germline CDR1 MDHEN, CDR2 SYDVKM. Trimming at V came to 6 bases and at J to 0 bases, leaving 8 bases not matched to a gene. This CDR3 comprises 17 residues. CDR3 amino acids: CASSRGTSDPSYNEQFF. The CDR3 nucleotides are TGTGCCAGCAGCCGTGGGACTAGCGACCCCTCCTACAATGAGCAGTTCTTC. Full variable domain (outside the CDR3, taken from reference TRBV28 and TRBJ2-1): DVKVTQSSRYLVKRTGEKVFLECVQDMDHENMFWYRQDPGLGLRLIYFSYDVKMKEKGDIPEGYSVSREKKERFSLILESASTNQTSMYLCASSRGTSDPSYNEQFFGPGTRLTVL.

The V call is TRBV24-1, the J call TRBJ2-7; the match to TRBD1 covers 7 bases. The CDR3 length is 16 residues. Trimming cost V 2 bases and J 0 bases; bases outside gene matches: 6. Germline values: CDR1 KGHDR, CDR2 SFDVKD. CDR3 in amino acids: CATSDSGTASSYEQYF. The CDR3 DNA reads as TGTGCCACCAGTGATTCCGGGACAGCGAGCTCCTACGAGCAGTACTTC.

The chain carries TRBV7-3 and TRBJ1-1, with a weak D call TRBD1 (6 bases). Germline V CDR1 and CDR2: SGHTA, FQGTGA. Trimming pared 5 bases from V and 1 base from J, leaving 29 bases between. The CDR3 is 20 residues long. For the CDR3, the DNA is TGTGCCAGCAGCAAACAGGGCCCATCTTATCAGGGGTGGGGGAACACTGAAGCTTTCTTT. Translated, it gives CASSKQGPSYQGWGNTEAFF.

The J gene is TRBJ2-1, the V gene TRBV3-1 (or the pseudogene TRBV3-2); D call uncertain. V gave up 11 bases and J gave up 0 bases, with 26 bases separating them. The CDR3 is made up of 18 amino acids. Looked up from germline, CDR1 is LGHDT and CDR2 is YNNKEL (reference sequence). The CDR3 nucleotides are TGTGCCTCGAGTCCTTACGGTTCTATGAAAAGCTCCTACAATGAGCAGTTCTTC. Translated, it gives CASSPYGSMKSSYNEQFF.

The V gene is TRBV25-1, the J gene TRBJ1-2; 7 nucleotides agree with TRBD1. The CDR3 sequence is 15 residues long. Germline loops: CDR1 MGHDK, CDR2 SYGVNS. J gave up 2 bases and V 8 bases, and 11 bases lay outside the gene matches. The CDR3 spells CASRARQGGNYGYTF. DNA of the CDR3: TGTGCCAGCCGGGCGAGACAAGGGGGCAACTATGGCTACACCTTC.

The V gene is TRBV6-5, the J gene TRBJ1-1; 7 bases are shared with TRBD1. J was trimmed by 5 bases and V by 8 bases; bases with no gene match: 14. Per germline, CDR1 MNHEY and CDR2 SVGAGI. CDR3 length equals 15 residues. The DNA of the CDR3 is TGTGCCAGCCGCACCAAGGCGACAGGGAATACTGAAGCTTTCTTT. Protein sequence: CASRTKATGNTEAFF.